The TCR beta chain described here comes from a study of blood T cell repertoires in COVID-19. Study in general: COVID-19 samples from acute and convalescent phases originated in the United States, Italy and Spain. Sample material is recorded as cDNA or gDNA derived from T cells, B-cell-depleted T cells, or PBMCs.

Germline V CDR1 and CDR2: MNHEY, SVGAGI. V was pared by 2 bases and J by 8 bases, with 6 bases between. The CDR3 spans 11 residues. The count of this clone is one. Study processing details: The assay estimated nucleated cells by amplifying reference gene primers. Produced via immunoSEQ multiplex PCR; TCRdb's table is partial and in-frame only. That table is the source of V, J and clone size, and D and trimming were worked out from the DNA. The table has over 130,000 clones, 80% to 85% seen once. The receptor was derived from a human donor in a cohort sampled during active COVID-19. The chain links TRBV6-5 to TRBJ1-2; no definite D call. The specimen sequenced was peripheral blood. CDR3 amino acids: CASSYPGGYTF. The CDR3 nucleotides are TGTGCCAGCAGTTACCCGGGGGGCTACACCTTC.